The entry below describes one TCR beta chain. Its antigen is as yet unknown. This entry belongs to a study of CXCR3-negative and CXCR3-positive naive CD8 T cells. Study findings and constraints: Naive subsets were similarly diverse, while memory CD8+ repertoires were much less diverse. Naive CXCR3-positive and CXCR3-negative cells shared similar TRBV-TRBJ usage, unlike memory cells. Hydrophobicity was higher for TRB CDR3s found in CXCR3-positive naive cells than in CXCR3-negative naive cells. Naive subsets had comparable surface CD5, so TRB CDR3 properties gauged TCR strength.

Libraries of TRB cDNA were made by 5' RACE and carried UMIs. Using the 5' RACE reads, TCRdb records one entry per CDR3 protein without DNA. The table counts some 100,000 distinct CDR3 sequences; just over 0.35% lies in the top ten. There are 11 residues in the CDR3. From germline, CDR1 is SQVTM and CDR2 ANQGSEA. Material: naive CXCR3+ CD8+ T cells from blood. Indicated subset: CD45RO-CCR7+CD27+CD95- naive CD8+ T cells expressing CXCR3 (TNR3+). The sequence was obtained from a human donor in good health. Some clones in this sample may be carry-over from other donors' samples. This chain joins TRBV29-1 and TRBJ2-1; as DNA is missing, the TRBD2 call by TCRdb cannot be tested. CDR3 protein: CSALPPYEQFF.